Below, 9 T cell receptor beta chains from the same sample are listed, as sequenced in a study of blood T cell repertoires in COVID-19. Clones were read by immunoSEQ multiplex PCR, and TCRdb kept only the in-frame ones, dropping some. The sample contains hundreds of thousands of clones, 85% of which appear only once. The sequenced sample was PBMCs or T cells enriched from blood (not recorded which). The receptors here all came from a man aged 35 to 55 who had recovered from COVID-19.

The rearrangement joins TRBV7-3 to TRBJ1-2; maybe TRBD1 (6 bases). Trimming removed 8 bases from V and 7 bases from J, with 26 bases in between. Germline CDR1 reads SGHTA; CDR2 reads FQGTGA. The CDR3 sequence is 16 residues long. CDR3 sequence: CASLSSVGGPGAGYTF. The CDR3 DNA is TGTGCCAGCTTGAGCTCTGTTGGGGGCCCCGGGGCTGGCTACACCTTC.

This clone showed up just a few times. The chain links TRBV6-5 to TRBJ1-1; D not certain. Trimming pared 4 bases from V and 1 base from J, leaving 10 bases between. The CDR3 is 14 residues long. The V gene's germline CDR1 is MNHEY and CDR2 SVGAGI. In DNA form, the CDR3 reads TGTGCCAGCAGTTCGTCACAGAGGAACACTGAAGCTTTCTTT. Amino acids: CASSSSQRNTEAFF.

This chain joins TRBV27 and TRBJ1-5; the D gene is possibly TRBD1 (6 bases). This CDR3 spans 15 amino acids. V gave up 0 bases and J gave up 3 bases, with 9 bases separating them. From germline, CDR1 is MNHEY and CDR2 SMNVEV (reference sequence). As DNA, the CDR3 is TGTGCCAGCAGTTTATCGGCAGGGGACAATCAGCCCCAGCATTTT. It encodes CASSLSAGDNQPQHF.

J is TRBJ2-2 and V is TRBV5-4, with D possibly matching TRBD1 (5 bases). Germline V gene lookup returns CDR1 SGHNT and CDR2 YYREEE (reference sequence). Trimming left V 4 bases short and J 4 bases short, with 8 bases between. The CDR3 contains 13 residues. The CDR3 coding sequence is TGTGCCAGCAGCATCGACAGCACCGGGGAGCTGTTTTTT. As protein: CASSIDSTGELFF. Combining the CDR3 with reference TRBV5-4 and TRBJ2-2 gives the whole variable domain ETGVTQSPTHLIKTRGQQVTLRCSSQSGHNTVSWYQQALGQGPQFIFQYYREEENGRGNFPPRFSGLQFPNYSSELNVNALELDDSALYLCASSIDSTGELFFGEGSRLTVL.

The chain is built from TRBV29-1 and TRBJ1-3; unclear D gene. V was clipped by 4 bases and J by 4 bases, with 8 bases between them. CDR1 is SQVTM and CDR2 is ANQGSEA in the germline V gene. The CDR3 has 12 residues. As DNA, the CDR3 is TGCAGCGTTGTCTACAGAGGAAACACCATATATTTT. Amino acid sequence: CSVVYRGNTIYF.

With respect to this clone: The same CDR3 also results from other DNA sequences found in this sample. The rearrangement joins TRBV19 to TRBJ2-7; D perhaps matches TRBD1 (6 bases). The V end lost 3 bases, the J end lost 6 bases, and 9 bases lay between the germline ends. Germline V CDR1 and CDR2: LNHDA, SQIVND (reference sequence). The CDR3 runs to 12 residues. CDR3 protein: CASSILGGEQYF. CDR3 bases: TGTGCCAGTAGTATTCTAGGGGGCGAGCAGTACTTC. The whole variable domain, filled in from reference TRBV19 and TRBJ2-7, reads DGGITQSPKYLFRKEGQNVTLSCEQNLNHDAMYWYRQDPGQGLRLIYYSQIVNDFQKGDIAEGYSVSREKKESFPLTVTSAQKNPTAFYLCASSILGGEQYFGPGTRLTVT.

This chain connects TRBV21-1 to TRBJ1-4; no DNA check was done on the table's D call, TRBD1. TRBV21-1 is a known pseudogene. There are 16 residues in the CDR3. The CDR3 spells CASSKATQGPNEKLFF. CDR3 in DNA: TGTGCCAGCAGCAAAGCCACACAGGGGCCTAATGAAAAACTGTTTTTT.

The rearrangement uses TRBV27 and TRBJ2-1, with 9 bases identical to TRBD2. Germline CDR1 MNHEY, CDR2 SMNVEV (reference sequence). The CDR3 has 17 residues. V shed 3 bases, J shed 0 bases, and the junction held 6 bases outside the gene matches. CDR3 sequence (DNA): TGTGCCAGCAGTTTGGGTCTAGCGGGAAGCTCCTACAATGAGCAGTTCTTC. This codes for CASSLGLAGSSYNEQFF.

The genes are TRBV3-1 (or the pseudogene TRBV3-2) and TRBJ2-7; D remains unclear. The CDR3 has 13 amino acids. Germline CDR1 is LGHDT and CDR2 is YNNKEL (reference sequence). Trimming left V 3 bases short and J 2 bases short, with 8 bases between. The CDR3 region is CASSHWRTYEQYF. CDR3 coding DNA: TGTGCCAGCAGCCATTGGAGAACCTACGAGCAGTACTTC.